This TCR beta chain was identified in a study of blood T cell repertoires in COVID-19. The wider study: T cells, B-cell-depleted T cells, or PBMCs provided the cDNA or gDNA that served as material.

In the authors' workflow: Amplification of reference gene primers provided the estimated nucleated cell counts. Produced via immunoSEQ multiplex PCR; TCRdb's table is partial and in-frame only. That table gives V, J and clone size, and the DNA gave D and trimming. The table lists about 160,000 clones, around four fifths of them singletons. Cohort assignment relied on participant-reported clinical history. Sequenced: PBMCs or T cells enriched from blood (not recorded which). This clonotype was obtained from a woman between 45 and 65 years old in a cohort exposed to, infected with or recovered from COVID-19 (not recorded which).

CDR3 sequence (DNA): TGTGCCAGCAGTGAACCGTCAGGGTGGTACGAGCAGTACTTC. Protein: CASSEPSGWYEQYF. The chain carries TRBV6-1 and TRBJ2-7, with D perhaps TRBD1 (5 bases). Looked up from germline, CDR1 is MNHNS and CDR2 is SASEGT. The V and J ends lost 2 bases and 4 bases respectively, with 12 bases between them. The CDR3 runs to 14 residues.